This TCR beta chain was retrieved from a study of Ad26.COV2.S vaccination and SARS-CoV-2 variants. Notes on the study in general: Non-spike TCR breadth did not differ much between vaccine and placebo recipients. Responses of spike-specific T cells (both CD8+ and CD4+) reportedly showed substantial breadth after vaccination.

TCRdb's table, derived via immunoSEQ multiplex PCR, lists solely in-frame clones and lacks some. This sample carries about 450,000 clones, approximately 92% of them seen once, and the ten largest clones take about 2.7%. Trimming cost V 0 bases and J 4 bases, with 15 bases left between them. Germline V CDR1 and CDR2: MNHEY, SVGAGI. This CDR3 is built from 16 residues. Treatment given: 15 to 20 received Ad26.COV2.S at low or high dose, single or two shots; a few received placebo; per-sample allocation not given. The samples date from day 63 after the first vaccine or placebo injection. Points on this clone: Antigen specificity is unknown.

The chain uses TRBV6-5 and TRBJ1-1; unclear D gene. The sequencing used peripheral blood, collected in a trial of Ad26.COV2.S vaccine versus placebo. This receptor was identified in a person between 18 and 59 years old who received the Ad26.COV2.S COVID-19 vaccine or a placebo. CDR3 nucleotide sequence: TGTGCCAGCAGTTACTCTCCAGAAGCATCCCCCACTGAAGCTTTCTTT. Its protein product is CASSYSPEASPTEAFF.